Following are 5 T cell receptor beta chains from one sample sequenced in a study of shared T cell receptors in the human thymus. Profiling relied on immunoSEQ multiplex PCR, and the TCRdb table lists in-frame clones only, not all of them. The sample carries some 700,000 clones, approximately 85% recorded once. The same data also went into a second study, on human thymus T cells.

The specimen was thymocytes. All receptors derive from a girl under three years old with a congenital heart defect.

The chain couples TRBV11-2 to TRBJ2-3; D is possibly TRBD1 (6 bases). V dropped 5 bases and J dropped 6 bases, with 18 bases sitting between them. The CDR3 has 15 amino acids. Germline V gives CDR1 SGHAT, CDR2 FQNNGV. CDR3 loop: CASSRRGHDRDTQYF. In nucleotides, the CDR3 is TGTGCCAGCAGCCGCCGGGGACACGATAGGGATACGCAGTATTTT.

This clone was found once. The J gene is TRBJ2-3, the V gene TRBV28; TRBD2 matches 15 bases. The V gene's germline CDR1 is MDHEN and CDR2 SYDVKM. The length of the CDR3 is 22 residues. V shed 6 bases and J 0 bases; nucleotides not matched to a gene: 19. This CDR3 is CASSPQPRHGTSGGPSTDTQYF. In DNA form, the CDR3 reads TGTGCCAGCAGCCCTCAGCCCCGGCACGGGACTAGCGGGGGGCCTAGCACAGATACGCAGTATTTT.

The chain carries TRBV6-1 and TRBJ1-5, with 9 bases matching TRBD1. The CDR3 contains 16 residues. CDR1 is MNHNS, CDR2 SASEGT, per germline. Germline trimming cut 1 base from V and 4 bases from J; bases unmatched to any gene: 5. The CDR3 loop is CASSEEGQGWNQPQHF. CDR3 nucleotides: TGTGCCAGCAGTGAAGAAGGACAGGGGTGGAATCAGCCCCAGCATTTT.

CDR3 amino acids: CASSYGENQPQHF. CDR3 nucleotide sequence: TGTGCCAGCAGTTATGGGGAGAATCAGCCCCAGCATTTT. This chain links TRBV6-6 with TRBJ1-5; D is unresolved. V lost 3 bases to trimming and J lost 4 bases, with 7 bases between them. The CDR3 has 13 residues. Germline loops: CDR1 MNHNY, CDR2 SVGAGI (reference sequence).

The CDR3 is CASSPSPSGQSSNQPQHF. The CDR3 DNA is TGTGCCAGCTCACCGTCTCCCAGTGGGCAAAGTAGCAATCAGCCCCAGCATTTT. This chain links TRBV18 with TRBJ1-5, with unresolved D. The CDR3 is made up of 18 amino acids. V was shortened by 3 bases and J by 0 bases, with 18 bases between the two germline ends. Germline CDR1 and CDR2: KGHSH and LQKENI.